A selection of T cell receptor beta chains follows, all from one sample in a study of blood T cell repertoires in COVID-19. Produced via immunoSEQ multiplex PCR; TCRdb's table is partial and in-frame only. Among 410,000 or so clones, about nine tenths were seen once, and the ten largest hold 1.5% to 1.7%. Sequenced: peripheral blood. All receptors come from a woman aged 40-49 years with COVID-19, enrolled during active disease. CDR3s include the opening cysteine and the closing phenylalanine or tryptophan.

v_gene: TRBV9; CDR3aa: CASSVVGTGTYNEQFF
v_gene: TRBV27; CDR3aa: CASTPGTGGSMSGNTIYF
v_gene: TRBV30; CDR3aa: CAWSVEETQYF
v_gene: TRBV5-6; CDR3aa: CASSLITGAINTIYF
v_gene: TRBV9; CDR3aa: CASSAIGGSTDTQYF
v_gene: TRBV2; CDR3aa: CASSDASGSSGANVLTF
v_gene: TRBV28; CDR3aa: CASGTGVEKLFF
v_gene: TRBV19; CDR3aa: CATKTGGQLDEKLFF
v_gene: TRBV5-4; CDR3aa: CASSLSGNQPQHF
v_gene: TRBV19; CDR3aa: CAVGKRQVNEQYF
v_gene: TRBV5-1; CDR3aa: CASSPRQVRANTGELFF
v_gene: TRBV7-2; CDR3aa: CASSLPGLRFNEQFF
v_gene: TRBV30; CDR3aa: CAWSVLDRGRETQYF
v_gene: TRBV27; CDR3aa: CASSLFRDRGYNEQFF
v_gene: TRBV19; CDR3aa: CASRKQGDSYEQYF
v_gene: TRBV21-1; CDR3aa: CASSKVCLAGGHTSYNEQFF
v_gene: TRBV14; CDR3aa: CASRGRRNEQFF
v_gene: TRBV7-8; CDR3aa: CASSPGTSGIRETQYF
v_gene: TRBV28; CDR3aa: CASSSPGDLNTEAFF
v_gene: TRBV5-1; CDR3aa: CASSWVGQGSANTGELFF
v_gene: TRBV28; CDR3aa: CASAFGGAMNTEAFF
v_gene: TRBV19; CDR3aa: CASSIVTGMNTEAFF
v_gene: TRBV3-1/TRBV3-2; CDR3aa: CASSQDPTSGYEQYF
v_gene: TRBV27; CDR3aa: CASSLWGDSTYNEQFF
v_gene: TRBV7-9; CDR3aa: CASSLPKGGNTEAFF
v_gene: TRBV7-3; CDR3aa: CASSLGQNEQFF
v_gene: TRBV19; CDR3aa: CASSPRPGNPYGYTF
v_gene: TRBV24-1; CDR3aa: CATSDLTTGEQYF
v_gene: TRBV24-1; CDR3aa: CATSADRDRDNQPQHF
v_gene: TRBV19; CDR3aa: CASSIGVGGRETQYF
v_gene: TRBV7-8; CDR3aa: CASSPRGLNTEAFF
v_gene: TRBV18; CDR3aa: CASSPRGLDTEAFF
v_gene: TRBV24-1; CDR3aa: CATSAFSPQGAGGTDTQYF
v_gene: TRBV6-6; CDR3aa: CASSYWSYEQYF
v_gene: TRBV3-1/TRBV3-2; CDR3aa: CASSQGGPANEKLFF
v_gene: TRBV7-8; CDR3aa: CASTRGGSTYEQYF
v_gene: TRBV5-4; CDR3aa: CASSSGLPGELFF
v_gene: TRBV19; CDR3aa: CASNVGTGANTIYF
v_gene: TRBV5-1; CDR3aa: CASSLDDRGTGELFF
v_gene: TRBV5-6; CDR3aa: CASSLGQGISNQPQHF
v_gene: TRBV6-5; CDR3aa: CASSYYPDRDYGYTF
v_gene: TRBV18; CDR3aa: CASSEDRGLNEQFF
v_gene: TRBV15; CDR3aa: CATSGGNRGRRATEAFF
v_gene: TRBV28; CDR3aa: CASSTQGFGTEAFF
v_gene: TRBV18; CDR3aa: CASSQGTVNYGYTF
v_gene: TRBV25-1; CDR3aa: CASTSGTGLYGYTF